Each of the 18 T cell receptor beta chains below was sequenced from the same sample in a study of blood T cell repertoires in COVID-19. Clones were sequenced by immunoSEQ multiplex PCR, and TCRdb holds only the in-frame ones, with some missing. This table holds 150,000 to 200,000 clones, about 87% found once. Sequenced input: peripheral blood. Receptors were obtained from a woman between 18 and 29 years old who had recovered from COVID-19.

The rearrangement links TRBV6-5 to TRBJ2-3; 9 nucleotides agree with TRBD2. V shed 8 bases, J shed 6 bases, and the junction held 12 bases outside the gene matches. In germline, CDR1 is MNHEY, CDR2 SVGAGI. This CDR3 spans 15 amino acids. DNA for the CDR3: TGTGCCAGCCAACCTAGCGGGGCTGGGAGGGATACGCAGTATTTT. Translating it yields CASQPSGAGRDTQYF.

The sample holds a few counts of this clone. The rearrangement links TRBV5-1 to TRBJ1-4; 7 nucleotides align to TRBD1. This CDR3 comprises 14 residues. V trimming: 3 bases; J trimming: 3 bases; junction bases outside the gene matches: 2. Per the germline V gene, CDR1 is SGHRS and CDR2 is YFSETQ. The CDR3 loop reads CASSSGTANEKLFF. In nucleotides, the CDR3 is TGCGCCAGCAGCTCCGGGACAGCTAATGAAAAACTGTTTTTT.

The V gene is TRBV5-4, the J gene TRBJ2-1; D is undetermined. The V end was cut by 2 bases, the J end by 5 bases, with 8 bases between. Germline CDR1 reads SGHNT; CDR2 reads YYREEE (reference sequence). The CDR3 totals 13 residues. The CDR3 spells CASSFVRDNEQFF. DNA of the CDR3: TGTGCCAGCAGCTTTGTTCGGGACAATGAGCAGTTCTTC.

This clone was seen a few times. V is TRBV27 and J is TRBJ1-5; D is undetermined. The germline V gene has CDR1 MNHEY and CDR2 SMNVEV (reference sequence). V lost 2 bases and J lost 5, with 13 bases in between. This CDR3 spans 15 amino acids. CDR3 coding DNA: TGTGCCAGCAGTTTACGGGGAAGTGCTTATCAGCCCCAGCATTTT. It specifies CASSLRGSAYQPQHF.

This clone occurred a few times. In the same sample, other DNA sequences code for this CDR3. The CDR3 spells CASSTRVAGEEETQYF. The CDR3 coding sequence is TGTGCCAGCAGTACCCGGGTGGCGGGAGAAGAAGAGACCCAGTACTTC. V gene TRBV28 combines with J gene TRBJ2-5; 7 positions match TRBD2. This CDR3 comprises 16 residues. The V gene's germline CDR1 is MDHEN and CDR2 SYDVKM. The V segment lost 5 bases and the J segment 3 bases; nucleotides outside the gene matches: 12.

This chain connects TRBV18 to TRBJ1-2; TRBD1 matches 9 bases. The V segment lost 0 bases and the J segment 6 bases; nucleotides outside the gene matches: 2. Germline V gene data show CDR1 as KGHSH and CDR2 as LQKENI. The CDR3 spans 14 residues. CDR3 sequence (DNA): TGTGCCAGCTCACCACCAGGACAGGGGAATGGCTACACCTTC. It is translated as CASSPPGQGNGYTF.

This clone was detected only a few times. DNA of the CDR3: TGTGCCAGCAGATATACAGGGAGCGGAAACACCATATATTTT. Translating it yields CASRYTGSGNTIYF. V usage is TRBV13 and J usage is TRBJ1-3; perhaps TRBD1 as D (6 bases). V was trimmed by 6 bases and J by 4 bases, leaving 13 bases between them. Germline V lookup: CDR1 PRHDT, CDR2 FYEKMQ (reference sequence). This CDR3 region has 14 residues.

This clone appeared a single time. This sequence joins TRBV12-2 and TRBJ1-5. TRBV12-2 is a known pseudogene. The CDR3 length is 11 residues. Here the CDR3 DNA reads TGTGGATGGGGGGGAGGTCAGCCCCAGCATTTT. It translates to CGWGGGQPQHF.

Here the CDR3 reads CAISEWQYTEAFF. CDR3 nucleotide sequence: TGTGCCATCAGTGAGTGGCAATACACTGAAGCTTTCTTT. The gene calls are TRBV10-3 and TRBJ1-1, with D hard to call. The V end was cut by 1 base, the J end by 3 bases, with 6 bases between. Germline V gene data show CDR1 as ENHRY and CDR2 as SYGVKD. CDR3 length equals 13 residues.

This clone was observed a handful of times. The V call is TRBV6-6, the J call TRBJ2-1; 9 bases fit TRBD2. Germline V gene sequence: CDR1 MNHNY, CDR2 SVGAGI (reference sequence). J was trimmed by 7 bases and V by 5 bases; bases with no gene match: 12. The CDR3 extends over 16 amino acids. In nucleotides, the CDR3 is TGTGCCAGCAGTCCAAACAGCGGGGGGAGCTTTAATGAGCAGTTCTTC. Its protein is CASSPNSGGSFNEQFF.

This chain links TRBV21-1 with TRBJ2-1; no DNA check was done on the table's D call, TRBD2. TRBV21-1 is recorded as a pseudogene. This CDR3 comprises 17 residues. The CDR3 DNA reads as TGTGCCAGCAGCAAAGGGCCTAGCGGGAGAACCTACAATGAGCAGTTCTTC. This codes for CASSKGPSGRTYNEQFF.

The V gene is TRBV24-1, the J gene TRBJ2-5; TRBD2 matches 8 bases. The CDR3 is 16 residues long. The V segment lost 4 bases and the J segment 5 bases; nucleotides outside the gene matches: 11. Germline values: CDR1 KGHDR, CDR2 SFDVKD. CDR3 coding DNA: TGTGCCACCAGTGAGAACGGGGGGGCCTTCTTTGAGACCCAGTACTTC. Its protein is CATSENGGAFFETQYF.

V gene TRBV30 combines with J gene TRBJ2-1; the match to TRBD2 covers 11 bases. CDR1 and CDR2 (germline): GTSNPN, SVGIG (reference sequence). The length of the CDR3 is 15 residues. J lost 12 bases, V lost 0 bases, and 10 bases had no gene match. DNA for the CDR3: TGTGCCTGGAGTGTAGGGTGGACTAGCGGGTCCTCGCAGTTCTTC. It encodes CAWSVGWTSGSSQFF.

As to this clone: A read error may account for a junction end that differs from germline. The chain joins TRBV6-2 or TRBV6-3 to TRBJ2-1, with 7 bases fitting TRBD2. The CDR3 loop spans 12 amino acids. Germline-derived CDR1 and CDR2 are MNHEY and SVGEGT. CDR3 bases: TGTGCCAGCAGTTACTCGAAAGGAGCGGGACTCTTC. Its protein product is CASSYSKGAGLF.

The genes are TRBV7-9 and TRBJ1-1; weak D call: TRBD1 (6 bases). This CDR3 is built from 15 residues. V was shortened by 1 base and J by 0 bases, with 9 bases between the two germline ends. Germline V gene lookup returns CDR1 SEHNR and CDR2 FQNEAQ (reference sequence). CDR3 bases: TGTGCCAGCAGCTTAGTGGGACAATTGAACACTGAAGCTTTCTTT. Translating it yields CASSLVGQLNTEAFF.

The chain employs TRBV5-1 and TRBJ1-2, with D hard to call. The germline V and J ends were trimmed by 1 base and 6 bases, with 4 bases remaining between them. Germline V gene lookup returns CDR1 SGHRS and CDR2 YFSETQ. The CDR3 sequence is 11 residues long. CDR3 coding DNA: TGCGCCAGCAGCTTGAATAATGGCTACACCTTC. It yields the protein CASSLNNGYTF.

The sample holds one count of this clone. This chain links TRBV5-1 with TRBJ2-7; 9 bases match TRBD2. CDR1 and CDR2 (germline): SGHRS, YFSETQ. The CDR3 is 15 residues long. V gave up 0 bases and J gave up 2 bases; unmatched junction bases: 3. The CDR3 DNA reads TGCGCCAGCAGCTTGGGTCTAGCGGGGACCTACGAGCAGTACTTC. Translation gives CASSLGLAGTYEQYF.

The chain links TRBV6-5 to TRBJ2-2; D is unclear. This CDR3 comprises 15 residues. In germline, CDR1 is MNHEY, CDR2 SVGAGI. The germline V and J ends were trimmed by 9 bases and 5 bases, with 19 bases remaining between them. CDR3 bases: TGTGCCAGTTTCCCTCTATTGCCCGGGACCGGGGAGCTGTTTTTT. Translation gives CASFPLLPGTGELFF.